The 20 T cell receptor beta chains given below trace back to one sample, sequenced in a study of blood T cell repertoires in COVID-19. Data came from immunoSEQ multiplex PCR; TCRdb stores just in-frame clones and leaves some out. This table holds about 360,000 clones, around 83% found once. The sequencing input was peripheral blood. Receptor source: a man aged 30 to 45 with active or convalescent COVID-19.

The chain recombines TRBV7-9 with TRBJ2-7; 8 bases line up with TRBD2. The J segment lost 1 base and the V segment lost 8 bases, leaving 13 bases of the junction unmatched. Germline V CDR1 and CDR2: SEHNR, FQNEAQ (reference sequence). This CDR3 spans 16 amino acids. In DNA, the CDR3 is TGTGCCAGCTTCCCCCGGGGGGGCTACACATCCTACGAGCAGTACTTC. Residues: CASFPRGGYTSYEQYF.

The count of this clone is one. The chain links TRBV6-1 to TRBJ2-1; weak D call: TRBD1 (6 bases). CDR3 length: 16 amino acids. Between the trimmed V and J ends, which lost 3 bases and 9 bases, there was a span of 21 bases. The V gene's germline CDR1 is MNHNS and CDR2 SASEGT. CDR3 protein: CASSDPGQGKGVEQFF. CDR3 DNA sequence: TGTGCCAGCAGTGACCCGGGGCAGGGGAAGGGGGTTGAGCAGTTCTTC.

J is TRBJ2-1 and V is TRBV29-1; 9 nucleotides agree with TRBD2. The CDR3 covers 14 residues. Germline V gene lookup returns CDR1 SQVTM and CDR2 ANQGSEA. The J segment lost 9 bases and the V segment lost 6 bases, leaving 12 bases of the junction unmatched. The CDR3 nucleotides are TGCAGCGTCCAAGTAGCGGGGGCCTCCCTTGAGCAGTTCTTC. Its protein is CSVQVAGASLEQFF.

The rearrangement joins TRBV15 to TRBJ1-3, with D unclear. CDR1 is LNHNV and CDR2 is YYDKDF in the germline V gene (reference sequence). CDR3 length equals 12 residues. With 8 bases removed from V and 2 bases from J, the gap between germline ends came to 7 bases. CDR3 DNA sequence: TGTGCCACCGAGGGCCCTGGAAACACCATATATTTT. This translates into CATEGPGNTIYF.

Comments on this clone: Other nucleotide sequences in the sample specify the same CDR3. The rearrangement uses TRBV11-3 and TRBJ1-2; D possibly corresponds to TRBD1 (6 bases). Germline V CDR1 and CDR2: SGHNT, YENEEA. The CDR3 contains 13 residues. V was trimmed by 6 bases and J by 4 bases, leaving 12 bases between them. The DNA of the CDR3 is TGTGCCAGCAGTCCCGACAGGTCCTATGGCTACACCTTC. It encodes CASSPDRSYGYTF.

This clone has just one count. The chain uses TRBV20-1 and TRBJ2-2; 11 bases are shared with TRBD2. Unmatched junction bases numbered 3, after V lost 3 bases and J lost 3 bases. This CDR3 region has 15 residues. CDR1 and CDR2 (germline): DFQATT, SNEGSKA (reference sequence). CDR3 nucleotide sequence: TGCAGTGCTAGTGGGGGACTAGCGGACACCGGGGAGCTGTTTTTT. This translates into CSASGGLADTGELFF.

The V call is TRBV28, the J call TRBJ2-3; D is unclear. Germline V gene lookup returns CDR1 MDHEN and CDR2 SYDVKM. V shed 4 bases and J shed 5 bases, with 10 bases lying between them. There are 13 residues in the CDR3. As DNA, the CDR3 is TGTGCCAGCAGTTCTACGCGCGGAGATACGCAGTATTTT. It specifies CASSSTRGDTQYF.

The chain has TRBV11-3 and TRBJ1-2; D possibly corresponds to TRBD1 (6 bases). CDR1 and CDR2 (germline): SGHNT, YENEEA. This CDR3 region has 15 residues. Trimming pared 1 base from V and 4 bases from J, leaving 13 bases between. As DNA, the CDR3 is TGTGCCAGCAGCTTAGGAGGCGACAGGCCCTATGGCTACACCTTC. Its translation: CASSLGGDRPYGYTF.

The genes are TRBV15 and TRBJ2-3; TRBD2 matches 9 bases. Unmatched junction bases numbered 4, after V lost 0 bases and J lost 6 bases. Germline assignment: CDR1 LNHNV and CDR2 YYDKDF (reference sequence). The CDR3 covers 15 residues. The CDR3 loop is CATSREGLATDTQYF. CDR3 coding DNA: TGTGCCACCAGCAGAGAGGGACTAGCTACGGATACGCAGTATTTT.

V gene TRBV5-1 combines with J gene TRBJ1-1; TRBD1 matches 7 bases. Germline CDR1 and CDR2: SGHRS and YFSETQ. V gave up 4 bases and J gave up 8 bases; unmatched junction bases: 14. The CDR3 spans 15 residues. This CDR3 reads CASSQTGTAGGEAFF. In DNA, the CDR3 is TGCGCCAGCAGCCAAACCGGGACAGCCGGTGGGGAAGCTTTCTTT.

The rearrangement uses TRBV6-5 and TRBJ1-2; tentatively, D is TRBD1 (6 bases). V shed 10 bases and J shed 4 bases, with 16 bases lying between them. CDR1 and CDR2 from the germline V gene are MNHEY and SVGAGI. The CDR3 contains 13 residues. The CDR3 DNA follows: TGTGCCACCTCAGGGGCAGGCGGCTATGGCTACACCTTC. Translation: CATSGAGGYGYTF.

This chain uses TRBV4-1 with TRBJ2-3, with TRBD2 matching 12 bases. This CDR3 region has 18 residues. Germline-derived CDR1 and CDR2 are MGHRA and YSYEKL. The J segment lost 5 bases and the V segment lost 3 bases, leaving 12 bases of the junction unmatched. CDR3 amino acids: CASSHGLAGRSRGDTQYF. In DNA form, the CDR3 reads TGCGCCAGCAGCCATGGACTAGCGGGGCGCTCTAGGGGAGATACGCAGTATTTT.

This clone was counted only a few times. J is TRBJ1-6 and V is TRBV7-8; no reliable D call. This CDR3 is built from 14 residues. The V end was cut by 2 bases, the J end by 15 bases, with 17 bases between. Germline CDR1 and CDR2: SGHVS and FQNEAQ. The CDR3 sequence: CASSLRLPRGGLHF. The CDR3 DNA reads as TGTGCCAGCAGCTTACGACTACCCCGGGGAGGCCTCCACTTT.

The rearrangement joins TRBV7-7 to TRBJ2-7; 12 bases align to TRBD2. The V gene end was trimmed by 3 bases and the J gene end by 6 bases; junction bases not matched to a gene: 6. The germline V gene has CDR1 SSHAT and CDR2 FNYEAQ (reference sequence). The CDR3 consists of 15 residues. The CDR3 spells CASSLLAGGEGEQYF. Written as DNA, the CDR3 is TGTGCCAGCAGCTTGCTAGCGGGAGGGGAGGGCGAGCAGTACTTC.

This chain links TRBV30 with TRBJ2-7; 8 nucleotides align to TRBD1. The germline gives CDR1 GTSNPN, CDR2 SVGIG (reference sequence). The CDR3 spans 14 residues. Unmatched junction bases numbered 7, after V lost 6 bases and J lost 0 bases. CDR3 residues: CACSRTGYSYEQYF. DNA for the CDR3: TGTGCCTGTTCACGGACAGGGTACTCCTACGAGCAGTACTTC.

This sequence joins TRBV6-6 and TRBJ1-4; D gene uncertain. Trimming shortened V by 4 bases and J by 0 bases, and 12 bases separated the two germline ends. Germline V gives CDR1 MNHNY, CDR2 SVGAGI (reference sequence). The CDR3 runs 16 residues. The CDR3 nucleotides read TGTGCCAGCAGTTCCACTAGCGGAGCAACTAATGAAAAACTGTTTTTT. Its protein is CASSSTSGATNEKLFF.

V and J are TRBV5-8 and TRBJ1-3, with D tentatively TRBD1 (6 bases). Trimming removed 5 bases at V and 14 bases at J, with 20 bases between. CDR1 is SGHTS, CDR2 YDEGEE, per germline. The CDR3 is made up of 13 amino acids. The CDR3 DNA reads TGTGCCAGCAGAGATAAAAGGGGGTATGGCGTATATTTT. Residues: CASRDKRGYGVYF.

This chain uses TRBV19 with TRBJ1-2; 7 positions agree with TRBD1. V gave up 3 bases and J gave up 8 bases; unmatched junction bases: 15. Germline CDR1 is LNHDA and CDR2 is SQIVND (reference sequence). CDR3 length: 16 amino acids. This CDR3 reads CASSISGTAHLGGYTF. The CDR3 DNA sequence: TGTGCCAGTAGTATCTCCGGGACAGCCCATCTAGGGGGCTACACCTTC.

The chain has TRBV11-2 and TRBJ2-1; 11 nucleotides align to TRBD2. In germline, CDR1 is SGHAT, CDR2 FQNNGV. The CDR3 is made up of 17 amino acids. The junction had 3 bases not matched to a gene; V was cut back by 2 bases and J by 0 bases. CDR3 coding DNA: TGTGCCAGCAGCTTATCAACTAGCGGGAGCTCCTACAATGAGCAGTTCTTC. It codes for CASSLSTSGSSYNEQFF. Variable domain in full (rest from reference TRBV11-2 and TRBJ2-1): EAGVAQSPRYKIIEKRQSVAFWCNPISGHATLYWYQQILGQGPKLLIQFQNNGVVDDSQLPKDRFSAERLKGVDSTLKIQPAKLEDSAVYLCASSLSTSGSSYNEQFFGPGTRLTVL.

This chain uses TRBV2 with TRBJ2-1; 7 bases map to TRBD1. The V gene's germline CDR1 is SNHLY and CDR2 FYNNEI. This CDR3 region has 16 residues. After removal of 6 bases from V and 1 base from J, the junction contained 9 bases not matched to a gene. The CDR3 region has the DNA TGTGCCAGCAGCCGACAGGGAAGGTCATCCTACAATGAGCAGTTCTTC. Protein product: CASSRQGRSSYNEQFF.